Included here is one T cell receptor (beta chain) sequence, with context. Its antigen is as yet unknown. The data derive from a study of Graves' ophthalmopathy and Graves' hyperthyroidism. Study-wide points: Ophthalmopathy progression cases were predicted by the model with approximately 71% sensitivity and roughly 72% specificity.

V dropped 0 bases and J dropped 6 bases, with 9 bases sitting between them. Germline lookup yields CDR1 LGHNA and CDR2 YSLEER. The CDR3 has 15 amino acids. Physicians reached a diagnosis by relying on clinical symptoms, serum thyroxine, TRAb, thyroid ultrasound and orbital computed tomography. Beta-chain TCR CDR3 regions were amplified from RNA transcripts. The first-round RT-PCR employed HTBI primers together with the Qiagen OneStep RT-PCR kit. A multiplex PCR was then performed as the second round. TCRdb ran MiXCR on the multiplex PCR reads and lists one entry per CDR3 protein. Altogether around 1,200,000 distinct CDR3 sequences are present, around a third being singletons, with the ten largest covering approximately 12%.

Source material: peripheral blood or thyroid tissue (not recorded which). The source of this sequence is an adult man with Graves' hyperthyroidism. The genes are TRBV4-3 and TRBJ1-6, with D tentatively TRBD1 (5 bases). CDR3 in amino acids: CASSQDYRSNSPLHF. CDR3 in DNA: TGCGCCAGCAGCCAAGATTACAGGAGTAATTCACCCCTCCACTTT.